This TCR beta chain was profiled in a study of tumor-infiltrating lymphocytes in primary liver carcinoma (dated by TCRdb to between 2016 and 2019). About the full investigation: Between November 2015 and early 2016, roughly five patients in China with histopathologically diagnosed primary liver carcinoma had their tumors surgically resected. Of the five patients (three men and two women, aged 30 to 69 years), four had hepatocellular carcinoma and one had combined HCC and intrahepatic cholangiocarcinoma. The tumors of the five patients were staged as T1-T3 N0M0, with maximum diameters ranging from about 4.2 to 11 cm. Samples yielded roughly 3.65 to 7.5 million productive TCRbeta reads; read depth did not differ significantly between tissue types. The study combined TCRbeta repertoire sequencing, expression microarrays and whole-exome sequencing across five regions of each liver tumor, with adjacent normal tissue and blood. A total of roughly 35 specimens from 5 patients underwent TCRbeta repertoire sequencing, comprising 25 or so tumor regions, 5 adjacent noncancerous liver tissues and 5 peripheral blood samples. Technical replicate repertoires showed high reproducibility, with mean shared-clone rates roughly 0.87 and correlation coefficients above 0.95. The study at large found these results: Only the TCR beta chain was sequenced, which likely underestimates true repertoire diversity because unpaired alpha chains were not captured. Since the samples were bulk and unsorted, there was no way to compare CD4+ and CD8+ T cell repertoires. Compared with blood, tumors had a significantly larger share of the repertoire taken up by the top 250 clones (p = 0.039). With just a handful of patients in the study, the authors point out that the findings should be validated in a larger study. Repertoire overlap was higher between tumor regions (mean about 36%) than tumor-adjacent (around 17%) or tumor-blood (about 14%) pairs, consistent with antigen-driven expansion.

Starting from about 500 ng total RNA, TCRbeta-specific cDNA was produced by reverse transcription with a constant-region primer and ProtoScript II reverse transcriptase. Three nested multiplex PCR rounds, following a slightly modified ARM-PCR procedure, were used to build the TCRbeta libraries. Multiplex TRBV1-TRBV30 forward primers and a Cbeta reverse primer were used in the first two PCR rounds, each of which was run for 10 cycles. A final 25-cycle PCR with Deep VentR polymerase added sample barcodes and Illumina adapters. Amplicons of 200-500 bp were gel-purified with a QIAquick gel extraction kit before sequencing. The TCRbeta amplicons were sequenced with 250-bp paired-end reads on an Illumina HiSeq 2500. The paper's processing steps were these. Quality trimming of reads was performed with Trimmomatic v0.33, and paired reads were merged with FLASH v1.2.11 so that full CDR3 sequences could be recovered. MiGEC v1.2.1b assigned V, D and J germline segments to the rearranged TCRbeta sequences. Clonotype statistics and Shannon-Wiener diversity indices were computed with VDJtools v1.0.0. To cut down on sampling bias, every analysis after diversity analysis relied on just the 250 most abundant clonotypes from each sample. TCRdb took the public reads, trimmed them with fastp at Q25, ran MiXCR for clone calling and kept in-frame beta chains. Identical CDR3 proteins give one entry, which carries the most common genes and DNA. The V and J calls shown here were made by TCRdb, not taken from the authors' results. The sample table records 300,000 to 400,000 distinct CDR3 sequences; over 55% of these occur just once. The ten largest clones take up roughly 10% of the sample.

The junction shows trimming of 2 bases on V and 2 bases on J, and the gene matches do not reach 3 bases of it. CDR1 SGHNT and CDR2 YYREEE were looked up in the germline V gene (reference sequence). Its CDR3 holds 15 amino acids, cysteine through phenylalanine. The only DNA kept is the CDR3, 45 bases in frame from the first base. This clonotype was observed at least ten times. Its cognate antigen has yet to be identified. Qualities for individual bases were not recorded, and no much larger clone is one base off. Blood RNA was extracted from unsorted whole blood with TRIzol reagent; germline DNA came from the DNeasy Blood & Tissue kit. At the time of sampling, the patients were treatment-naive and had chronic HBV infection. About 4 milliliters of peripheral blood were collected into K2EDTA tubes before surgery.

The source of this sequence is a man aged 35 to 55 with primary liver carcinoma and hepatitis B virus infection. The rearranged segments are TRBV5-4 and TRBJ1-5; 8 central bases correspond to TRBD1. The sequencing input was peripheral blood. The base sequence is TGTGCCAGCAGCTTCGGGACAGGCGGCAATCAGCCCCAGCATTTT. Its coded protein is CASSFGTGGNQPQHF.